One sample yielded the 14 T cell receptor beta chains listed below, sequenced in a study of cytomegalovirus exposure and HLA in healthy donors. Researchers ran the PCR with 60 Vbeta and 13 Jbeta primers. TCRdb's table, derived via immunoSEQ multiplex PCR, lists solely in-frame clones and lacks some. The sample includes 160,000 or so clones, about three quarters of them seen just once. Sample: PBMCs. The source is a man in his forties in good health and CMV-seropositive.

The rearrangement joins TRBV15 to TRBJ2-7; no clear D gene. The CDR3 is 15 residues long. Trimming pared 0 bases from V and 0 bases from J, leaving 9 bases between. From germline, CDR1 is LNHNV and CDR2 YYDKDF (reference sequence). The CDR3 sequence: CATSRDPSDSYEQYF. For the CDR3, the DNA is TGTGCCACCAGCAGAGATCCCAGCGACTCCTACGAGCAGTACTTC. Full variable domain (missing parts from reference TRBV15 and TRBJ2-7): DAMVIQNPRYQVTQFGKPVTLSCSQTLNHNVMYWYQQKSSQAPKLLFHYYDKDFNNEADTPDNFQSRRPNTSFCFLDIRSPGLGDTAMYLCATSRDPSDSYEQYFGPGTRLTVT.

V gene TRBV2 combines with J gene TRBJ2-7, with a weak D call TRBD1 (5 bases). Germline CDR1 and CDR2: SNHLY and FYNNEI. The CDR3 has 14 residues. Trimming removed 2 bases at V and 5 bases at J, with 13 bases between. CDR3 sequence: CASSERAGLDEQYF. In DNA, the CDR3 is TGTGCCAGCAGTGAAAGGGCAGGGCTCGACGAGCAGTACTTC.

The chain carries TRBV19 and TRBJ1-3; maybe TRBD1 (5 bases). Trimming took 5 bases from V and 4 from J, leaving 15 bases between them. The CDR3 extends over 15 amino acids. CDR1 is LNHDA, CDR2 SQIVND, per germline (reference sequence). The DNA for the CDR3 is TGTGCCAGTAGTCCTGGTGGGGGGGTCGGAAACACCATATATTTT. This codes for CASSPGGGVGNTIYF.

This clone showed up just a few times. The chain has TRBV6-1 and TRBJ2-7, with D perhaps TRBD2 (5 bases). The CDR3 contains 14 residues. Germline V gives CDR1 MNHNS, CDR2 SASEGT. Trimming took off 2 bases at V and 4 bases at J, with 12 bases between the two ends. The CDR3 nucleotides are TGTGCCAGCAGTGAATTCTTTAGCGCTTACGAGCAGTACTTC. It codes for CASSEFFSAYEQYF.

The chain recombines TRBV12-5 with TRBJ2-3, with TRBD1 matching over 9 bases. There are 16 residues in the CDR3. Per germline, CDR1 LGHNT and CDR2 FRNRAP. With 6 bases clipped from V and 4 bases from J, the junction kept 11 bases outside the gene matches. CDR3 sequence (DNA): TGTGCTAGTGGCAACGCTACAGGGGGCAAGTCAGATACGCAGTATTTT. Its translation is CASGNATGGKSDTQYF.

Here the CDR3 DNA reads TGTGCCAGCAGTGGGACTAGCGGGAGGCAGTACGAGCAGTACTTC. This gives the protein CASSGTSGRQYEQYF. The chain recombines TRBV6-1 with TRBJ2-7, with TRBD2 matching 14 bases. Germline V gene sequence: CDR1 MNHNS, CDR2 SASEGT. This CDR3 is 15 amino acids long. V was pared by 4 bases and J by 4 bases, with 3 bases of the junction left unmatched.

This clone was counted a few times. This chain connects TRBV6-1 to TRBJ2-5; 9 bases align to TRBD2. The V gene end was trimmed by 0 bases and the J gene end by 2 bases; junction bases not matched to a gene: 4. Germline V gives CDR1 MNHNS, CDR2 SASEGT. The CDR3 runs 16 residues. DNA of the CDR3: TGTGCCAGCAGTGAAGCGGCGGGAGGGGGTCAAGAGACCCAGTACTTC. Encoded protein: CASSEAAGGGQETQYF.

The CDR3 is CASSYHHRVYEQYF. CDR3 DNA sequence: TGTGCCAGCAGTTACCACCACAGGGTCTACGAGCAGTACTTC. The chain links TRBV6-6 to TRBJ2-7; maybe TRBD1 (6 bases). CDR3 length: 14 amino acids. Germline V gene data show CDR1 as MNHNY and CDR2 as SVGAGI (reference sequence). The V end was cut by 2 bases, the J end by 3 bases, with 11 bases between.

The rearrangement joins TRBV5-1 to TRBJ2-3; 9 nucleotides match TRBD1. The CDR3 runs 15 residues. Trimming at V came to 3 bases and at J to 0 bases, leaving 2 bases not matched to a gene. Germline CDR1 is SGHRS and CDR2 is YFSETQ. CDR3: CASSSGQGSTDTQYF. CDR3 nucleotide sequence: TGCGCCAGCAGCTCGGGACAGGGTAGCACAGATACGCAGTATTTT.

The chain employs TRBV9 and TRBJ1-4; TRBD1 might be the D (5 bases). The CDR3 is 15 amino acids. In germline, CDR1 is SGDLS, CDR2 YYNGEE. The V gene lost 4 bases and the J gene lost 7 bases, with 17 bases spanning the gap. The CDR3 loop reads CASSKPSGATEKLFF. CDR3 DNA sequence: TGTGCCAGCAGCAAACCTTCTGGGGCAACTGAAAAACTGTTTTTT.

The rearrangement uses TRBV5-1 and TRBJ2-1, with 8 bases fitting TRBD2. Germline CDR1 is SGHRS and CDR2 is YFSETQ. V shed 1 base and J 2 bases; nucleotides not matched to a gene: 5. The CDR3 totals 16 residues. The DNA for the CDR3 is TGCGCCAGCAGCTTGTTGGAGCGGGAGCCCTACAATGAGCAGTTCTTC. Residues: CASSLLEREPYNEQFF.

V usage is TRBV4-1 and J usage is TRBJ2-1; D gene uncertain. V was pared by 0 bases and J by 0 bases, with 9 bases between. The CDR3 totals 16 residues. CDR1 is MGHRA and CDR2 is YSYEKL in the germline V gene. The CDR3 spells CASSQDPSSSYNEQFF. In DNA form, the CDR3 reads TGCGCCAGCAGCCAAGATCCCTCGAGCTCCTACAATGAGCAGTTCTTC.

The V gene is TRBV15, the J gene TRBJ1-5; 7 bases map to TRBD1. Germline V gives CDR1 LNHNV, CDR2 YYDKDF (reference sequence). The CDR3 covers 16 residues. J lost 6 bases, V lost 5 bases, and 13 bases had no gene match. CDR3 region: CATSFLGAGGGQPQHF. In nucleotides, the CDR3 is TGTGCCACCAGCTTCCTTGGGGCAGGGGGTGGTCAGCCCCAGCATTTT.

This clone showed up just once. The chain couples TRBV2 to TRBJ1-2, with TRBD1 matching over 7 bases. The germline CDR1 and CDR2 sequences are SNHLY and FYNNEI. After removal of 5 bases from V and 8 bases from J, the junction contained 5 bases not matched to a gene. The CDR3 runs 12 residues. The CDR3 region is CASSLAGGGYTF. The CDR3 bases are TGTGCCAGCAGTCTGGCAGGGGGGGGCTACACCTTC.